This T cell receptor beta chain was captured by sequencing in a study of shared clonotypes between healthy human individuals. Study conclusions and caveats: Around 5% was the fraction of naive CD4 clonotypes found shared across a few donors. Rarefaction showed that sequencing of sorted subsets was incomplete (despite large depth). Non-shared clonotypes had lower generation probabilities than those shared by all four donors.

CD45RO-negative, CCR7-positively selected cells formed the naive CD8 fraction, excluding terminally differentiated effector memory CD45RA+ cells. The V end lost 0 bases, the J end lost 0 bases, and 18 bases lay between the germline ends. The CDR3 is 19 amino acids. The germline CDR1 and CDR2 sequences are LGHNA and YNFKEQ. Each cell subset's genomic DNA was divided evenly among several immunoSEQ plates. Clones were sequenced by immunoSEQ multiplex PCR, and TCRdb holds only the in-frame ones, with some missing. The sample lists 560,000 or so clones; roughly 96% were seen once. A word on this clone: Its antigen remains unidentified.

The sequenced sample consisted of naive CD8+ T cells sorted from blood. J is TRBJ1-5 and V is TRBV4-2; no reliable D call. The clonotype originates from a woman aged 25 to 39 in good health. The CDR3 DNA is TGTGCCAGCAGCCAAGATTGGTCCGGTGAGGGTGCTAGCAATCAGCCCCAGCATTTT. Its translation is CASSQDWSGEGASNQPQHF.